This TCR beta chain was recovered during a study of OX40 agonist ivuxolimab in advanced cancers. Across the whole study: Ivuxolimab, an antibody that agonizes OX40 (CD134), was administered to the patients. At doses from 0.01 to 10 mg/kg, patients were given intravenous ivuxolimab every 2 weeks.

Germline V gene data show CDR1 as MNHNY and CDR2 as SVGAGI (reference sequence). V lost 6 bases, J lost 8 bases, and 13 bases lay in between. The CDR3 runs 12 residues. Produced via immunoSEQ multiplex PCR; TCRdb's table is partial and in-frame only. The sample has approximately 70,000 clones, around 90% seen once. Study outcomes and limitations: At 0.1 to 3.0 mg/kg and by week 6, CD4+ and CD8+ T cells in the blood had expanded clonally.

The sample holds a few counts of this clone. What it recognizes is unknown. The chain recombines TRBV6-6 with TRBJ1-1; maybe TRBD1 (5 bases). This TCR was sampled from an adult with an advanced solid tumor such as melanoma, head and neck, liver or kidney cancer. The specimen comprised CD4+ or CD8+ T cells sorted from blood, sampled in a trial of the OX40 agonist ivuxolimab. As DNA, the CDR3 is TGTGCCAGCAGGGGGGACGAAACAGAAGCTTTCTTT. This sequence encodes CASRGDETEAFF.